The next 8 T cell receptor beta chains were all read from a single sample in a study of cytomegalovirus exposure and HLA in healthy donors. PCR employed 60 Vbeta and 13 Jbeta primers. The data were produced by immunoSEQ multiplex PCR, yet TCRdb's version contains in-frame clones alone and is incomplete. The data hold approximately 150,000 clones, with more than 60% observed a single time. Material: PBMCs. The receptors here all came from a woman under 30 in good health and CMV-seronegative.

The chain is built from TRBV6-1 and TRBJ1-3, with D unresolved. Germline loops: CDR1 MNHNS, CDR2 SASEGT. The CDR3 extends over 15 amino acids. V dropped 6 bases and J dropped 0 bases, with 12 bases sitting between them. As DNA, the CDR3 is TGTGCCAGCAGACTTGGAGGGTCCTCTGGAAACACCATATATTTT. Residues: CASRLGGSSGNTIYF.

This clone was seen a single time. V and J are TRBV7-7 and TRBJ2-1; TRBD2 agrees at 13 bases. The junction had 8 bases not matched to a gene; V was cut back by 3 bases and J by 9 bases. This CDR3 region has 16 residues. Germline lookup yields CDR1 SSHAT and CDR2 FNYEAQ (reference sequence). The CDR3 spells CASSFGTSGTVSEQFF. In DNA, the CDR3 is TGTGCCAGCAGCTTTGGGACTAGCGGGACCGTTAGTGAGCAGTTCTTC. The full variable domain, in which reference TRBV7-7 and TRBJ2-1 provide the parts outside the CDR3, is GAGVSQSPRYKVTKRGQDVTLRCDPISSHATLYWYQQALGQGPEFLTYFNYEAQPDKSGLPSDRFSAERPEGSISTLTIQRTEQRDSAMYRCASSFGTSGTVSEQFFGPGTRLTVL.

V usage is TRBV2 and J usage is TRBJ2-7; D possibly corresponds to TRBD1 (10 bases). The CDR3 spans 20 residues. CDR1 SNHLY and CDR2 FYNNEI come from the germline V gene. With 0 bases removed from V and 2 bases from J, the gap between germline ends came to 26 bases. The CDR3 coding sequence is TGTGCCAGCAGTGAAGCGCTGACAGGGGGCGCGGCTAGCGGGGCCTACGAGCAGTACTTC. Protein: CASSEALTGGAASGAYEQYF.

The chain is built from TRBV16 and TRBJ2-1; 7 bases line up with TRBD2. Unmatched junction bases numbered 8, after V lost 4 bases and J lost 2 bases. This CDR3 is built from 16 residues. Germline lookup yields CDR1 KGHSY and CDR2 FQNENV. CDR3 DNA: TGTGCCAGCAGCCCCCTAGAGGGAGGGACCTACAATGAGCAGTTCTTC. Translating it yields CASSPLEGGTYNEQFF.

The chain joins TRBV28 to TRBJ2-7; maybe TRBD1 (6 bases). V was cut by 6 bases and J by 4 bases, with 16 bases left in between. CDR3 size: 14 residues. CDR1 MDHEN and CDR2 SYDVKM come from the germline V gene. In DNA, the CDR3 is TGTGCCAGCAGCCCTCCCTGGGACAATTACGAGCAGTACTTC. This encodes CASSPPWDNYEQYF.

The chain uses TRBV5-1 and TRBJ2-2, with D possibly matching TRBD2 (5 bases). The CDR3 sequence is 15 residues long. The germline V gene has CDR1 SGHRS and CDR2 YFSETQ. Between the trimmed V and J ends, which lost 4 bases and 1 base, there was a span of 11 bases. Written as DNA, the CDR3 is TGCGCCAGCAGCCGTAGCAGCGGGAACACCGGGGAGCTGTTTTTT. Translating it yields CASSRSSGNTGELFF. Supplemented by reference TRBV5-1 and TRBJ2-2, the full variable domain reads KAGVTQTPRYLIKTRGQQVTLSCSPISGHRSVSWYQQTPGQGLQFLFEYFSETQRNKGNFPGRFSGRQFSNSRSEMNVSTLELGDSALYLCASSRSSGNTGELFFGEGSRLTVL.

The chain couples TRBV5-1 to TRBJ2-3, with TRBD2 as a possible D gene (5 bases). CDR3 length: 14 amino acids. The ends were cut back, 2 bases at V and 4 bases at J, with 11 bases in the middle. Germline V lookup: CDR1 SGHRS, CDR2 YFSETQ. The CDR3 DNA reads TGCGCCAGCAGCTTAACGGCGGGCCCAGATACGCAGTATTTT. Residues: CASSLTAGPDTQYF.

The rearrangement links TRBV27 to TRBJ2-7; a possible D gene is TRBD2 (5 bases). The germline V and J ends were trimmed by 4 bases and 3 bases, with 16 bases remaining between them. CDR1 and CDR2 (germline): MNHEY, SMNVEV (reference sequence). This CDR3 has 15 residues. The DNA for the CDR3 is TGTGCCAGCAGTTATAGCGCCGACCCCTACTACGAGCAGTACTTC. Protein: CASSYSADPYYEQYF.